These 21 T cell receptor beta chains were all obtained from the same sample, sequenced in a study of blood T cell repertoires in COVID-19. TCRdb's table, derived via immunoSEQ multiplex PCR, lists solely in-frame clones and lacks some. Of around 70,000 clones detected, roughly 74% appear once; the ten largest clones hold 15% to 17%. Sequencing was performed on peripheral blood. Source of these receptors: a human donor in a cohort sampled during active COVID-19.

The chain links TRBV4-2 to TRBJ2-7; TRBD1 is a possible D gene (6 bases). Germline V CDR1 and CDR2: LGHNA, YNFKEQ. The CDR3 runs to 16 residues. V lost 2 bases and J 5 bases, leaving 19 bases between the germline ends. The CDR3 loop reads CASSQRSTGSGDEQYF. DNA for the CDR3: TGTGCCAGCAGCCAAAGGAGCACAGGGTCAGGGGACGAGCAGTACTTC.

This clone was picked up a small number of times. The V and J genes are TRBV3-1 (or the pseudogene TRBV3-2) and TRBJ1-5; no firm D call. Germline V gene sequence: CDR1 LGHDT, CDR2 YNNKEL (reference sequence). V lost 1 base and J lost 2, with 6 bases in between. The CDR3 sequence is 14 residues long. In nucleotides, the CDR3 is TGTGCCAGCAGCCAAGGAGAGGGCAATCAGCCCCAGCATTTT. This translates into CASSQGEGNQPQHF.

V and J are TRBV6-5 and TRBJ2-1; possibly TRBD2 for D (5 bases). The CDR3 spans 12 residues. Trimming pared 6 bases from V and 7 bases from J, leaving 10 bases between. Germline values: CDR1 MNHEY, CDR2 SVGAGI. The CDR3 region is CASRTTTNEQFF. CDR3 coding DNA: TGTGCCAGCAGGACTACAACGAATGAGCAGTTCTTC.

The table lists this clone with a count of one. This chain uses TRBV7-2 with TRBJ2-7; 8 positions agree with TRBD2. Per the germline V gene, CDR1 is SGHTA and CDR2 is FQGNSA. Losses at the gene ends were 5 bases for V and 2 bases for J; bases not matched to a gene: 11. This CDR3 is built from 16 residues. CDR3 region: CASSLRSGSATYEQYF. CDR3 DNA sequence: TGTGCCAGCAGCCTTAGGAGCGGGAGCGCTACCTACGAGCAGTACTTC.

The chain recombines TRBV9 with TRBJ1-2, with D maybe TRBD1 (6 bases). The CDR3 totals 14 residues. Germline assignment: CDR1 SGDLS and CDR2 YYNGEE. Between the trimmed V and J ends, which lost 4 bases and 7 bases, there was a span of 17 bases. The chain's CDR3 is CASSQRAGAIGYTF. CDR3 DNA: TGTGCCAGCAGCCAGCGGGCGGGGGCGATTGGCTACACCTTC.

The CDR3 DNA sequence: TGTGCCAGCAGCTTCGAGAGCGGGAGGGATACGCAGTATTTT. Protein product: CASSFESGRDTQYF. V usage is TRBV11-3 and J usage is TRBJ2-3; 9 bases fit TRBD2. Germline values: CDR1 SGHNT, CDR2 YENEEA. This CDR3 region has 14 residues. After removal of 3 bases from V and 6 bases from J, the junction contained 4 bases not matched to a gene. Full variable domain (missing parts from reference TRBV11-3 and TRBJ2-3): EAGVVQSPRYKIIEKKQPVAFWCNPISGHNTLYWYLQNLGQGPELLIRYENEEAVDDSQLPKDRFSAERLKGVDSTLKIQPAELGDSAVYLCASSFESGRDTQYFGPGTRLTVL.

This clone was detected once. The CDR3: CAWSGERRSWGTYEQFF. The CDR3 bases are TGTGCCTGGAGTGGGGAGAGGCGGAGTTGGGGAACATATGAGCAGTTCTTC. The rearrangement uses TRBV30 and TRBJ2-1; weak D call: TRBD2 (5 bases). Germline CDR1 reads GTSNPN; CDR2 reads SVGIG (reference sequence). This CDR3 contains 17 residues. Deletions cut 1 base from V and 8 bases from J, with 24 bases between. Filled out from reference TRBV30 and TRBJ2-1, the complete variable domain reads SQTIHQWPATLVQPVGSPLSLECTVEGTSNPNLYWYRQAAGRGLQLLFYSVGIGQISSEVPQNLSASRPQDRQFILSSKKLLLSDSGFYLCAWSGERRSWGTYEQFFGPGTRLTVL.

The DNA of the CDR3 is TGTGCCAGCAGCTTAGTGGGTCGGGAATCTTGGGAGACCCAGTACTTC. Protein sequence: CASSLVGRESWETQYF. V and J are TRBV7-2 and TRBJ2-5, with D possibly matching TRBD2 (5 bases). In germline, CDR1 is SGHTA, CDR2 FQGNSA. There are 16 residues in the CDR3. Trimming cost V 1 base and J 5 bases, with 17 bases left between them.

The rearrangement uses TRBV20-1 and TRBJ2-7; D gene unclear. Germline lookup yields CDR1 DFQATT and CDR2 SNEGSKA (reference sequence). V shed 5 bases and J shed 4 bases, with 9 bases lying between them. The CDR3 is made up of 11 amino acids. CDR3 region: CSAPLGYEQYF. The CDR3 region has the DNA TGCAGTGCTCCCCTAGGATACGAGCAGTACTTC.

This clone has more than one count but fewer than ten. The CDR3 here is CASSLGSGSSDTQYF. CDR3 DNA sequence: TGTGCCAGCAGCCTGGGTAGCGGGAGCTCAGATACGCAGTATTTT. V gene TRBV6-2 or TRBV6-3 combines with J gene TRBJ2-3, with 9 nucleotides matching TRBD2. In germline, CDR1 is MNHEY, CDR2 SVGEGT. The CDR3 loop spans 15 amino acids. V lost 6 bases to trimming and J lost 4 bases; unmatched junction nucleotides: 8.

This sequence joins TRBV30 and TRBJ1-2; 9 nucleotides line up with TRBD1. Germline V lookup: CDR1 GTSNPN, CDR2 SVGIG (reference sequence). The CDR3 spans 14 residues. V shed 4 bases, J shed 4 bases, and the junction held 7 bases outside the gene matches. CDR3 in amino acids: CAWTPRTGVYGYTF. For the CDR3, the DNA is TGTGCCTGGACACCAAGGACAGGGGTCTATGGCTACACCTTC.

The rearrangement uses TRBV2 and TRBJ2-5; D is ambiguous. The CDR3 totals 11 residues. V lost 4 bases and J 9 bases, leaving 9 bases between the germline ends. The V gene's germline CDR1 is SNHLY and CDR2 FYNNEI. In DNA form, the CDR3 reads TGTGCCAGCAGTGCGGGTTCGGCCCAGTACTTC. This sequence encodes CASSAGSAQYF.

The chain has TRBV11-3 and TRBJ1-6; 12 positions match TRBD1. V lost 7 bases and J lost 10; bases outside the gene matches: 17. Germline V CDR1 and CDR2: SGHNT, YENEEA. This CDR3 comprises 18 residues. The CDR3 region is CASTDRDRGQIGRSPLHF. In DNA, the CDR3 is TGTGCCAGCACTGACCGGGACAGGGGGCAGATCGGTCGGTCACCCCTCCACTTT.

The V and J genes are TRBV7-8 and TRBJ2-7, with 7 bases lining up with TRBD2. Germline assignment: CDR1 SGHVS and CDR2 FQNEAQ. J gave up 1 base and V 1 base, and 4 bases lay outside the gene matches. There are 15 residues in the CDR3. CDR3 nucleotide sequence: TGTGCCAGCAGCTTAGGGCTAGCGGTGTCCTACGAGCAGTACTTC. The encoded protein is CASSLGLAVSYEQYF. Using reference TRBV7-8 and TRBJ2-7 for the parts outside the CDR3, the full variable domain is GAGVSQSPRYKVAKRGQDVALRCDPISGHVSLFWYQQALGQGPEFLTYFQNEAQLDKSGLPSDRFFAERPEGSVSTLKIQRTQQEDSAVYLCASSLGLAVSYEQYFGPGTRLTVT.

This clone showed up just a few times. The rearrangement uses TRBV30 and TRBJ1-2; 8 nucleotides agree with TRBD1. The CDR3 loop spans 15 amino acids. Germline CDR1 reads GTSNPN; CDR2 reads SVGIG (reference sequence). V trimming: 8 bases; J trimming: 4 bases; junction bases outside the gene matches: 15. CDR3 region: CARDNHRGAGYGYTF. CDR3 bases: TGTGCCAGAGACAATCACAGGGGGGCGGGCTATGGCTACACCTTC.

J is TRBJ2-1 and V is TRBV6-1; 7 bases match TRBD1. Germline-derived CDR1 and CDR2 are MNHNS and SASEGT. The CDR3 spans 14 residues. J gave up 10 bases and V 2 bases, and 8 bases lay outside the gene matches. The CDR3 nucleotides are TGTGCCAGCAGTGAACTCCAGGGGGTGGGAGAGCAGTTCTTC. Protein product: CASSELQGVGEQFF.

The CDR3 region has the DNA TGTGCCAGCAGCCGTGGCGGGACTTCCTACGAGCAGTACTTC. Translating it yields CASSRGGTSYEQYF. The V call is TRBV7-2, the J call TRBJ2-7; a possible D gene is TRBD2 (6 bases). V was trimmed by 5 bases and J by 1 base, leaving 12 bases between them. CDR3 length equals 14 residues. Germline lookup yields CDR1 SGHTA and CDR2 FQGNSA.

V is TRBV21-1 and J is TRBJ2-2; TRBD1 was called by the table and not checked on the DNA. TRBV21-1 is designated a pseudogene. This CDR3 contains 17 residues. The CDR3 sequence: CASSLDREKHHPGELFF. CDR3 nucleotides: TGTGCCAGCAGCCTGGACAGGGAGAAGCATCACCCCGGGGAGCTGTTTTTT.

This sequence joins TRBV20-1 and TRBJ1-6; D not certain. The CDR3 totals 14 residues. Trimming took off 3 bases at V and 4 bases at J, with 10 bases between the two ends. The V gene's germline CDR1 is DFQATT and CDR2 SNEGSKA (reference sequence). In nucleotides, the CDR3 is TGCAGTGCTAGTGGAACGGTATATAATTCACCCCTCCACTTT. Translating it yields CSASGTVYNSPLHF.

This chain uses TRBV5-1 with TRBJ2-4; 14 nucleotides line up with TRBD2. The CDR3 extends over 17 amino acids. Germline V CDR1 and CDR2: SGHRS, YFSETQ. V was clipped by 0 bases and J by 8 bases; unmatched bases: 7. CDR3 sequence reads: CASSLGLAGGPGDIQYF. In DNA, the CDR3 is TGCGCCAGCAGCTTGGGACTAGCGGGAGGGCCGGGGGACATTCAGTACTTC.

This clone appeared a few times. The V and J genes are TRBV2 and TRBJ1-4; the D is unclear. V lost 6 bases and J lost 8, with 19 bases in between. Germline CDR1 SNHLY, CDR2 FYNNEI. This CDR3 is 15 amino acids long. The CDR3 DNA is TGTGCCAGCAGGGAGATCGGGGTAGAAGGCGAAAAACTGTTTTTT. It is translated as CASREIGVEGEKLFF. Based on the CDR3 plus reference TRBV2 and TRBJ1-4, the full variable domain is EPEVTQTPSHQVTQMGQEVILRCVPISNHLYFYWYRQILGQKVEFLVSFYNNEISEKSEIFDDQFSVERPDGSNFTLKIRSTKLEDSAMYFCASREIGVEGEKLFFGSGTQLSVL.